These 8 T cell receptor beta chains were sequenced from one sample in a study of patients and donors after allogeneic stem cell transplantation. Using its own MiXCR run on the RT-PCR reads, TCRdb lists one record per CDR3 protein. The table records hundreds of thousands of distinct CDR3 sequences, 16% of them present only once. The sequenced material came from blood, either unsorted or a sorted T cell fraction (not recorded which). The receptors shown here come from a human donor who was either an allogeneic HSCT recipient or a stem cell or donor lymphocyte infusion donor (not recorded which). It is not recorded whose cells these are; they may come from a transplant donor.

The V gene is TRBV30, the J gene TRBJ2-2; D is unresolved. The germline V gene has CDR1 GTSNPN and CDR2 SVGIG (reference sequence). This CDR3 comprises 11 residues. Between the trimmed V and J ends, which lost 4 bases and 3 bases, there was a span of 3 bases. DNA of the CDR3: TGTGCCTGGACGGACACCGGGGAGCTGTTTTTT. Amino acids: CAWTDTGELFF. Full variable domain (remainder filled in from reference TRBV30 and TRBJ2-2): SQTIHQWPATLVQPVGSPLSLECTVEGTSNPNLYWYRQAAGRGLQLLFYSVGIGQISSEVPQNLSASRPQDRQFILSSKKLLLSDSGFYLCAWTDTGELFFGEGSRLTVL.

The chain employs TRBV6-2 or TRBV6-3 and TRBJ1-5, with D possibly matching TRBD1 (6 bases). From germline, CDR1 is MNHEY and CDR2 SVGEGT. The CDR3 totals 15 residues. V was trimmed by 6 bases and J by 0 bases, leaving 12 bases between them. The CDR3 loop is CASRTGIYSNQPQHF. The CDR3 nucleotides read TGTGCCAGCAGAACAGGGATTTATAGCAATCAGCCCCAGCATTTT.

This clonotype showed up just a few times. The genes are TRBV7-9 and TRBJ2-3; D is ambiguous. V lost 5 bases, J lost 14 bases, and 14 bases lay in between. The V gene's germline CDR1 is SEHNR and CDR2 FQNEAQ (reference sequence). The CDR3 is 11 amino acids. CDR3 sequence: CASSQVAWPYF. CDR3 coding DNA: TGTGCCAGCAGCCAAGTAGCATGGCCGTATTTT.

This clonotype has ten or more counts. The V gene is TRBV20-1, the J gene TRBJ2-1; D gene ambiguous. The CDR3 is made up of 11 amino acids. Germline V CDR1 and CDR2: DFQATT, SNEGSKA (reference sequence). V gave up 6 bases and J gave up 8 bases, with 11 bases separating them. In nucleotides, the CDR3 is TGCAGTGCCCAAGTTGTCGATGAGCAGTTCTTC. Its protein product is CSAQVVDEQFF.

V gene TRBV12-5 combines with J gene TRBJ1-2; D not certain. V lost 4 bases and J 4 bases, leaving 10 bases between the germline ends. This CDR3 has 13 residues. The germline CDR1 and CDR2 sequences are LGHNT and FRNRAP. The CDR3 sequence: CASGSGLGYGYTF. The DNA for the CDR3 is TGTGCTAGTGGTTCCGGACTTGGCTATGGCTACACCTTC.

This clonotype was found a few times. The rearrangement uses TRBV7-2 and TRBJ2-1; D is unclear. V lost 7 bases, J lost 0 bases, and 13 bases lay in between. Germline V CDR1 and CDR2: SGHTA, FQGNSA. The CDR3 is 15 residues long. The CDR3 nucleotides are TGTGCCAGCATCCCTAGGGCAAACTCCTACAATGAGCAGTTCTTC. Protein product: CASIPRANSYNEQFF.

The chain couples TRBV18 to TRBJ1-1; D remains unclear. The CDR3 is 13 residues long. Germline V gene sequence: CDR1 KGHSH, CDR2 LQKENI. V lost 2 bases and J lost 8, with 12 bases in between. The DNA of the CDR3 is TGTGCCAGCTCACCAAATTTCATCGAAGAAGCTTTCTTT. This codes for CASSPNFIEEAFF.

The chain has TRBV10-3 and TRBJ2-2, with 7 nucleotides matching TRBD2. The J segment lost 4 bases and the V segment lost 6 bases, leaving 14 bases of the junction unmatched. Germline loops: CDR1 ENHRY, CDR2 SYGVKD. The CDR3 is 17 amino acids. CDR3: CAISGLVLSEATGELFF. The CDR3 bases are TGTGCCATCAGCGGACTAGTTCTCAGTGAGGCCACCGGGGAGCTGTTTTTT.